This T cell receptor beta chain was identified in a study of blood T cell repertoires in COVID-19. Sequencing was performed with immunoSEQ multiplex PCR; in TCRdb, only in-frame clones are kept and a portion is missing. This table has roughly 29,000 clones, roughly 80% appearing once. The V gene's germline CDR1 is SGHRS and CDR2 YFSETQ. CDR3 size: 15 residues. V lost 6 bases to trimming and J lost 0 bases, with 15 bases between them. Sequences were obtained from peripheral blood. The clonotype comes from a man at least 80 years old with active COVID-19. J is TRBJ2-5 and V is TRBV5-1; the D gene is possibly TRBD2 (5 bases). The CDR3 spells CASTQDWMYQETQYF. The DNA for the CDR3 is TGCGCCAGCACGCAGGACTGGATGTACCAAGAGACCCAGTACTTC.